Listed below are T cell receptor beta chains from one sample, sequenced in a study of blood T cells in healthy people across ages. TCRdb processed the 5' RACE reads anew with MiXCR; each CDR3 protein has one entry. The sample shows 1.2 million to 1.5 million distinct CDR3 sequences, 42% of them seen only once. The sequenced material came from blood. All receptors come from a woman in her late teens or twenties in good health. The CDR3 runs from the conserved cysteine through the conserved F or W. Each record gives: J gene, clone size, V gene, D gene, CDR3 protein, CDR3 DNA. D genes are given only for firm matches. The size of a clone is reported for some rows only, either as once, few or many, or as a class for expanded clones.

>TRBJ1-1|many|TRBV20-1|-
CSAREAGEGEAFF
TGCAGTGCTAGAGAAGCAGGGGAGGGTGAAGCTTTCTTT
>TRBJ2-1|-|TRBV20-1|-
CSVRGLNEQFF
TGCAGTGTCAGGGGCCTCAATGAGCAGTTCTTC
>TRBJ2-5|-|TRBV20-1|-
CSAILQETQYF
TGCAGTGCTATTCTCCAGGAGACCCAGTACTTC
>TRBJ2-7|few|TRBV7-6|-
CASKQPGDEQYF
TGTGCCAGCAAACAGCCCGGAGACGAGCAGTACTTC
>TRBJ2-7|-|TRBV27|-
CASSLSSEGFAYEQYF
TGTGCCAGCAGTTTATCGTCGGAGGGGTTCGCCTACGAGCAGTACTTC
>TRBJ2-7|many|TRBV6-6|TRBD2
CASSETSGASYEQYF
TGTGCCAGCAGTGAGACTAGCGGAGCCTCCTACGAGCAGTACTTC
>TRBJ2-2|-|TRBV11-3|TRBD2
CASSFEASSVGGQGTGELFF
TGTGCCAGCAGCTTCGAGGCATCCAGTGTGGGAGGGCAAGGTACCGGGGAGCTGTTTTTT
>TRBJ2-3|-|TRBV4-1|TRBD2
CASSGLATTDTQYF
TGCGCCAGCAGCGGACTAGCGACCACAGATACGCAGTATTTT
>TRBJ2-1|few|TRBV18|-
CASSPGPSGFNEQFF
TGTGCCAGCTCACCTGGGCCCAGCGGGTTTAATGAGCAGTTCTTC
>TRBJ1-5|-|TRBV5-1|-
CASSLLGAENQPQHF
TGCGCCAGCAGCTTGCTTGGGGCAGAAAATCAGCCCCAGCATTTT
>TRBJ2-7|many|TRBV29-1|-
CSVVGGYHEQYF
TGCAGCGTTGTGGGGGGCTACCACGAGCAGTACTTC
>TRBJ2-3|few|TRBV6-1|-
CASSEGAGTPDTQYF
TGTGCCAGCAGTGAAGGGGCGGGGACCCCAGATACGCAGTATTTT
>TRBJ1-1|few|TRBV12-5|-
CASGLVSHRGLNTEAFF
TGTGCTAGTGGTTTGGTATCTCACCGAGGGTTGAACACTGAAGCTTTCTTT
>TRBJ1-5|-|TRBV5-6|-
CASSYQSRTNQPQHF
TGTGCCAGCAGCTACCAGAGTCGAACCAATCAGCCCCAGCATTTT
>TRBJ2-7|few|TRBV2|TRBD2
CASIMGTSGAYEQYF
TGTGCCAGCATCATGGGGACTAGCGGTGCCTACGAGCAGTACTTC
>TRBJ2-7|once|TRBV6-5|-
CASSISHLGPYEQYF
TGTGCCAGCAGCATAAGTCACCTTGGCCCCTACGAGCAGTACTTC
>TRBJ2-7|-|TRBV2|TRBD1
CASSEGTGDSYEQYF
TGTGCCAGCAGTGAAGGGACAGGGGACTCGTACGAGCAGTACTTC
>TRBJ1-2|-|TRBV27|-
CASSLLFPNYGYTF
TGTGCCAGCAGTTTATTGTTTCCTAACTATGGCTACACCTTC
>TRBJ2-7|many|TRBV2|TRBD1
CASTRDSYEQYF
TGTGCCAGCACCCGGGACAGCTACGAGCAGTACTTC
>TRBJ2-7|-|TRBV27|TRBD2
CASSLRAGGGRHEQYF
TGTGCCAGCAGCCTTAGAGCGGGAGGGGGCCGCCACGAGCAGTACTTC
>TRBJ2-1|-|TRBV11-2|TRBD2
CASSKLASYNEQFF
TGTGCCAGCAGCAAACTAGCGTCCTACAATGAGCAGTTCTTC
>TRBJ2-2|-|TRBV9|TRBD2
CASSGLSGVNTGELFF
TGTGCCAGCAGCGGATTAAGCGGGGTAAACACCGGGGAGCTGTTTTTT
>TRBJ2-1|many|TRBV12-3/TRBV12-4|-
CASSPRNEQFF
TGTGCCAGCAGCCCCCGAAATGAGCAGTTCTTC
>TRBJ2-7|-|TRBV12-3/TRBV12-4|-
CASSYAQARYEQYF
TGTGCCAGCAGTTATGCCCAGGCCCGCTACGAGCAGTACTTC
>TRBJ2-2|-|TRBV10-3|TRBD1
CAIREDRGLIGELFF
TGTGCCATCAGAGAGGACAGGGGGCTGATCGGGGAGCTGTTTTTT
>TRBJ2-7|few|TRBV10-3|-
CAISGPLNRDPSYNEQYF
TGTGCCATCAGTGGGCCCCTCAACAGGGACCCCTCCTACAATGAGCAGTACTTC
>TRBJ2-7|-|TRBV6-5|-
CASSTWTESSYEQYF
TGTGCCAGCAGTACCTGGACAGAGAGCTCCTACGAGCAGTACTTC
>TRBJ2-5|once|TRBV5-1|-
CASSPDSTGAQYF
TGCGCCAGCAGCCCCGACAGTACCGGGGCCCAGTACTTC
>TRBJ2-7|-|TRBV20-1|TRBD2
CSAGLALINEQYF
TGCAGTGCCGGACTAGCGTTGATCAATGAGCAGTACTTC
>TRBJ2-1|-|TRBV6-2/TRBV6-3|TRBD2
CASSAGLAGVHEQFF
TGTGCCAGCAGTGCAGGACTAGCGGGAGTTCATGAGCAGTTCTTC
>TRBJ2-3|once|TRBV20-1|TRBD2
CSANSGRAPDTQYF
TGCAGTGCCAATAGCGGGAGGGCCCCAGATACGCAGTATTTT
>TRBJ2-5|-|TRBV15|-
CATSSVTATFQETQYF
TGTGCCACCAGCAGCGTTACGGCGACGTTCCAAGAGACCCAGTACTTC
>TRBJ2-7|few|TRBV29-1|-
CSVFVEDSSYEQYF
TGCAGCGTTTTCGTCGAGGACAGTTCCTACGAGCAGTACTTC
>TRBJ2-7|once|TRBV5-6|TRBD2
CASSPGTSGTLGGTYEQYF
TGTGCCAGCAGCCCTGGGACTAGCGGGACTCTGGGGGGAACCTACGAGCAGTACTTC
>TRBJ2-7|-|TRBV11-2|-
CANSLDTEEQYF
TGTGCCAACAGCTTAGATACCGAAGAGCAGTACTTC
>TRBJ2-7|-|TRBV7-8|-
CASSLAFEVYEQYF
TGTGCCAGCAGCTTAGCGTTTGAAGTCTACGAGCAGTACTTC
>TRBJ2-7|-|TRBV20-1|TRBD2
CSARDPAGVSYEQYF
TGCAGTGCTAGAGACCCAGCGGGAGTCTCCTACGAGCAGTACTTC
>TRBJ2-3|-|TRBV12-3/TRBV12-4|TRBD2
CASSFGGGVRDTQYF
TGTGCCAGCAGTTTTGGCGGGGGGGTACGTGATACGCAGTATTTT